This T cell receptor beta chain was sequenced for a study of cytomegalovirus exposure and HLA in healthy donors. Study-wide findings and caveats: An analysis done earlier found most TCR beta V segments productive about 87% or about 30% of the time.

Notes on this clone: What it binds is unknown.

The PCR employed 60 Vbeta primers together with 13 Jbeta primers. Profiling relied on immunoSEQ multiplex PCR, and the TCRdb table lists in-frame clones only, not all of them. The sample lists around 80,000 clones; about 79% were seen once. CDR1 and CDR2 from the germline V gene are SGHVT and SQSDAQ. Trimming took off 1 base at V and 3 bases at J, with 22 bases between the two ends. This CDR3 region has 19 residues. The chain couples TRBV7-4 to TRBJ1-5, with D tentatively TRBD1 (6 bases). The sample consisted of PBMCs. This TCR was recovered from a man between 18 and 35 years old in good health and CMV-seropositive. The CDR3 loop reads CASSLGDRPGSDTNQPQHF. CDR3 DNA sequence: TGTGCCAGCAGCTTAGGAGACAGGCCGGGGTCCGATACCAATCAGCCCCAGCATTTT.